Below, one T cell receptor (beta chain) is given with its context. This specimen comes from a study of blood T cell repertoires in COVID-19. Whole-study context: COVID-19 samples collected from the United States, Italy and Spain covered acute and convalescent phases.

Assay used: immunoSEQ multiplex PCR; TCRdb lists only in-frame clones, some missing. The sample lists 40,000 or so clones, nearly 90% occurring once. CDR1 KGHSH and CDR2 LQKENI come from the germline V gene. V was shortened by 2 bases and J by 5 bases, with 12 bases between the two germline ends. There are 15 residues in the CDR3. Sequences were obtained from peripheral blood. The chain couples TRBV18 to TRBJ1-4; tentative D call: TRBD1 (6 bases). The receptor comes from a man aged 50-59 years with active COVID-19. CDR3 DNA: TGTGCCAGCTCACCAACCTGGGACACCAATGAAAAACTGTTTTTT. Its protein product is CASSPTWDTNEKLFF.